This T cell receptor beta chain was obtained from a study of CD8 T cells in Susac syndrome. The V gene end was trimmed by 6 bases and the J gene end by 4 bases; junction bases not matched to a gene: 11. The CDR3 is made up of 14 amino acids. Germline values: CDR1 SQVTM, CDR2 ANQGSEA. TCR beta from blood CD8+ and CD4+ T cells was sequenced. Negative magnetic isolation gave CD8+ and CD4+ cells; FACS enriched CD8+ TEMRA. After extraction with the RNeasy kit, roughly 0.5 to 1 ug of the RNA was reverse transcribed using random hexamers. An immunoSEQ multiplex PCR generated amplified TCR beta CDR3 products spanning 54 Vbeta and 13 Jbeta. TCRdb recomputed calls from the immunoSEQ multiplex PCR reads with MiXCR, one row per CDR3 protein. The table shows 200,000 or so distinct CDR3 sequences, with over 90% occurring only once.

What was sequenced was CD4+ T cells from PBMCs. This TCR was recovered from a human donor with multiple sclerosis. V is TRBV29-1 and J is TRBJ1-1; 7 nucleotides line up with TRBD1. As DNA, the CDR3 is TGCAGCGTAGAGGAGGGGGCACAGGGCACTGAAGCTTTCTTT. Translating it yields CSVEEGAQGTEAFF.